The 20 T cell receptor beta chains presented below share a single source sample, sequenced in a study of T-cell memory formation after mild COVID-19. TCRdb re-analysed the 5' RACE reads in MiXCR, keeping a single row per CDR3 protein. The profile shows about 250,000 distinct CDR3 sequences, roughly 15% of them singletons. Sequencing input: PBMCs or a T cell subset sorted from them (not recorded which). The receptors shown here come from a young man who had mild COVID-19 (a few samples of this study predate the infection). Cell type and time point are not known.

This clonotype was counted ten times or more. The chain is built from TRBV5-1 and TRBJ2-7; D possibly corresponds to TRBD1 (6 bases). Trimming stripped 5 bases from V and 3 bases from J, with 21 bases between. There are 16 residues in the CDR3. CDR1 and CDR2 from the germline V gene are SGHRS and YFSETQ. The CDR3 reads CASSSIRDTPSYEQYF. The CDR3 DNA sequence: TGCGCCAGCAGTTCCATCCGGGACACACCAAGCTACGAGCAGTACTTC.

The gene calls are TRBV6-2 or TRBV6-3 and TRBJ1-6; no definite D call. The V gene's germline CDR1 is MNHEY and CDR2 SVGEGT. Trimming took 2 bases from V and 8 from J, leaving 4 bases between them. CDR3 length: 12 residues. The CDR3, as DNA: TGTGCCAGCAGTTACCAGTATTCACCCCTCCACTTT. Protein: CASSYQYSPLHF.

This clonotype is a singleton in its sample. This sequence joins TRBV21-1 and TRBJ1-1; the table's D call of TRBD1 was not tested on the DNA. TRBV21-1 is labeled a pseudogene. This CDR3 has 12 residues. CDR3 sequence reads: CDSSKGNRETFF. CDR3 DNA: TGTGACAGCAGCAAAGGGAACAGGGAGACTTTCTTT.

The chain uses TRBV18 and TRBJ1-3; possible D gene TRBD1, 6 bases. There are 14 residues in the CDR3. Germline CDR1 KGHSH, CDR2 LQKENI. The ends were cut back, 5 bases at V and 8 bases at J, with 16 bases in the middle. In DNA, the CDR3 is TGTGCCAGCTCATCCGCCGTGAAGGGGGACACCATATATTTT. The encoded protein is CASSSAVKGDTIYF.

This clonotype has at least ten counts. The genes are TRBV5-1 and TRBJ1-2; maybe TRBD1 (5 bases). From germline, CDR1 is SGHRS and CDR2 YFSETQ. The CDR3 totals 15 residues. V gave up 2 bases and J gave up 6 bases, with 17 bases separating them. The CDR3 loop reads CASSFGAGQGNGYTF. CDR3 bases: TGCGCCAGCAGCTTTGGCGCAGGGCAAGGAAATGGCTACACCTTC.

V and J are TRBV20-1 and TRBJ2-2; D is possibly TRBD2 (5 bases). The CDR3 length is 15 residues. V was trimmed by 1 base and J by 7 bases, leaving 16 bases between them. Germline-derived CDR1 and CDR2 are DFQATT and SNEGSKA (reference sequence). The CDR3 DNA is TGCAGTGCTAGAGGTACCGGGGATTCTCACGGGGAGCTGTTTTTT. Translating it yields CSARGTGDSHGELFF.

The chain links TRBV20-1 to TRBJ2-5, with unresolved D. This CDR3 spans 13 amino acids. V lost 3 bases to trimming and J lost 0 bases, with 8 bases between them. CDR1 DFQATT and CDR2 SNEGSKA come from the germline V gene (reference sequence). CDR3 in amino acids: CSASRINQETQYF. CDR3 DNA sequence: TGCAGTGCTAGTCGGATCAACCAAGAGACCCAGTACTTC.

The chain carries TRBV6-1 and TRBJ1-1; TRBD1 is a possible D gene (5 bases). The length of the CDR3 is 15 residues. CDR1 MNHNS and CDR2 SASEGT come from the germline V gene. Trimming removed 4 bases at V and 5 bases at J, with 17 bases between. The CDR3 coding sequence is TGTGCCAGCAGTGGGGCAGGGTTAGGATGGACTGAAGCTTTCTTT. Protein product: CASSGAGLGWTEAFF.

A few counts support this clonotype. The chain uses TRBV7-9 and TRBJ2-6, with D perhaps TRBD1 (5 bases). The V and J ends lost 0 bases and 0 bases respectively, with 9 bases between them. The germline CDR1 and CDR2 sequences are SEHNR and FQNEAQ (reference sequence). The CDR3 contains 17 residues. In nucleotides, the CDR3 is TGTGCCAGCAGCTTAGCTTCAGACAGCTCTGGGGCCAACGTCCTGACTTTC. Amino acid sequence: CASSLASDSSGANVLTF.

The chain carries TRBV12-3 or TRBV12-4 and TRBJ1-1; 10 nucleotides agree with TRBD1. The CDR3 contains 15 residues. Trimming cost V 5 bases and J 4 bases; bases outside gene matches: 7. DNA of the CDR3: TGTGCCAGCAGTACCCGGACAGGGGGGGTCACTGAAGCTTTCTTT. Translation: CASSTRTGGVTEAFF.

The chain uses TRBV18 and TRBJ2-1; D possibly corresponds to TRBD2 (6 bases). The V end was cut by 4 bases, the J end by 12 bases, with 13 bases between. CDR3 length: 12 residues. Per the germline V gene, CDR1 is KGHSH and CDR2 is LQKENI. The CDR3, as DNA: TGTGCCAGCTCACTGACTAGTAGTGTGCAGTTCTTC. It yields the protein CASSLTSSVQFF.

A few counts support this clonotype. The V and J genes are TRBV20-1 and TRBJ2-3; D not certain. This CDR3 has 10 residues. The V end was cut by 3 bases, the J end by 3 bases, with 1 base between. Looked up from germline, CDR1 is DFQATT and CDR2 is SNEGSKA (reference sequence). The CDR3 DNA sequence: TGCAGTGCTAGTACAGATACGCAGTATTTT. It codes for CSASTDTQYF.

The table lists this clonotype with a count of one. V and J are TRBV30 and TRBJ1-2; maybe TRBD1 (6 bases). V lost 4 bases to trimming and J lost 2 bases, with 17 bases between them. This CDR3 is built from 15 residues. CDR1 is GTSNPN, CDR2 SVGIG, per germline (reference sequence). CDR3 sequence reads: CAWIQGSGKNYGYTF. CDR3 nucleotides: TGTGCCTGGATTCAGGGGTCAGGGAAGAACTATGGCTACACCTTC.

The chain uses TRBV5-6 and TRBJ2-1, with a weak D call TRBD2 (5 bases). Germline V gene sequence: CDR1 SGHDT, CDR2 YYEEEE. The CDR3 is 16 amino acids. Trimming shortened V by 0 bases and J by 2 bases, and 12 bases separated the two germline ends. CDR3 coding DNA: TGTGCCAGCAGCTTGGCCAGAGGGTCGACCTACAATGAGCAGTTCTTC. This sequence encodes CASSLARGSTYNEQFF.

The CDR3 DNA is TGTGCCAGCAGCTATAAGCATCTCACCGGGGAGCTGTTTTTT. Its translation: CASSYKHLTGELFF. The chain employs TRBV5-6 and TRBJ2-2, with no clear D. CDR3 length equals 14 residues. Trimming took off 3 bases at V and 4 bases at J, with 10 bases between the two ends. Germline assignment: CDR1 SGHDT and CDR2 YYEEEE. The full variable domain, rest sourced from reference TRBV5-6 and TRBJ2-2, is DAGVTQSPTHLIKTRGQQVTLRCSPKSGHDTVSWYQQALGQGPQFIFQYYEEEERQRGNFPDRFSGHQFPNYSSELNVNALLLGDSALYLCASSYKHLTGELFFGEGSRLTVL.

Many counts were recorded for this clonotype. CDR3 DNA sequence: TGTGCCAGCAGTTTCCCCGGTGGGGATACGCAGTATTTT. Its translation: CASSFPGGDTQYF. The V call is TRBV28, the J call TRBJ2-3; D is unclear. This CDR3 contains 13 residues. Trimming removed 3 bases at V and 6 bases at J, with 10 bases between. Germline V gene sequence: CDR1 MDHEN, CDR2 SYDVKM.

This chain joins TRBV4-1 and TRBJ2-1, with 13 bases fitting TRBD2. Germline lookup yields CDR1 MGHRA and CDR2 YSYEKL. CDR3 size: 15 residues. The ends lost 6 bases at V and 5 bases at J; junction bases unmatched: 4. As DNA, the CDR3 is TGCGCCAGCAGATCGGGACTAGCGGGGAACAATGAGCAGTTCTTC. Amino acids: CASRSGLAGNNEQFF.

This clonotype came up a few times. The rearrangement links TRBV12-3 or TRBV12-4 to TRBJ2-7; D may be TRBD2 (7 bases). The CDR3 totals 15 residues. V was trimmed by 3 bases and J by 7 bases, leaving 19 bases between them. CDR3 residues: CASSLGGGPVTEQYF. CDR3 in DNA: TGTGCCAGCAGTTTGGGGGGGGGCCCCGTTACGGAGCAGTACTTC.

This clonotype was counted a few times. The chain links TRBV7-2 to TRBJ2-2, with TRBD2 identical over 11 bases. Germline assignment: CDR1 SGHTA and CDR2 FQGNSA. The CDR3 has 15 residues. V was pared by 5 bases and J by 3 bases, with 2 bases of the junction left unmatched. In nucleotides, the CDR3 is TGTGCCAGCAGCCTTAGCGGGGGGGACACCGGGGAGCTGTTTTTT. It yields the protein CASSLSGGDTGELFF.

V gene TRBV5-1 combines with J gene TRBJ2-3, with a possible D match to TRBD2 (6 bases). CDR1 SGHRS and CDR2 YFSETQ come from the germline V gene. The CDR3 is 17 amino acids. V gave up 0 bases and J gave up 4 bases, with 18 bases separating them. In DNA, the CDR3 is TGCGCCAGCAGCTTGGCCAGGGTAACTAGCCCCGCAGATACGCAGTATTTT. This codes for CASSLARVTSPADTQYF.